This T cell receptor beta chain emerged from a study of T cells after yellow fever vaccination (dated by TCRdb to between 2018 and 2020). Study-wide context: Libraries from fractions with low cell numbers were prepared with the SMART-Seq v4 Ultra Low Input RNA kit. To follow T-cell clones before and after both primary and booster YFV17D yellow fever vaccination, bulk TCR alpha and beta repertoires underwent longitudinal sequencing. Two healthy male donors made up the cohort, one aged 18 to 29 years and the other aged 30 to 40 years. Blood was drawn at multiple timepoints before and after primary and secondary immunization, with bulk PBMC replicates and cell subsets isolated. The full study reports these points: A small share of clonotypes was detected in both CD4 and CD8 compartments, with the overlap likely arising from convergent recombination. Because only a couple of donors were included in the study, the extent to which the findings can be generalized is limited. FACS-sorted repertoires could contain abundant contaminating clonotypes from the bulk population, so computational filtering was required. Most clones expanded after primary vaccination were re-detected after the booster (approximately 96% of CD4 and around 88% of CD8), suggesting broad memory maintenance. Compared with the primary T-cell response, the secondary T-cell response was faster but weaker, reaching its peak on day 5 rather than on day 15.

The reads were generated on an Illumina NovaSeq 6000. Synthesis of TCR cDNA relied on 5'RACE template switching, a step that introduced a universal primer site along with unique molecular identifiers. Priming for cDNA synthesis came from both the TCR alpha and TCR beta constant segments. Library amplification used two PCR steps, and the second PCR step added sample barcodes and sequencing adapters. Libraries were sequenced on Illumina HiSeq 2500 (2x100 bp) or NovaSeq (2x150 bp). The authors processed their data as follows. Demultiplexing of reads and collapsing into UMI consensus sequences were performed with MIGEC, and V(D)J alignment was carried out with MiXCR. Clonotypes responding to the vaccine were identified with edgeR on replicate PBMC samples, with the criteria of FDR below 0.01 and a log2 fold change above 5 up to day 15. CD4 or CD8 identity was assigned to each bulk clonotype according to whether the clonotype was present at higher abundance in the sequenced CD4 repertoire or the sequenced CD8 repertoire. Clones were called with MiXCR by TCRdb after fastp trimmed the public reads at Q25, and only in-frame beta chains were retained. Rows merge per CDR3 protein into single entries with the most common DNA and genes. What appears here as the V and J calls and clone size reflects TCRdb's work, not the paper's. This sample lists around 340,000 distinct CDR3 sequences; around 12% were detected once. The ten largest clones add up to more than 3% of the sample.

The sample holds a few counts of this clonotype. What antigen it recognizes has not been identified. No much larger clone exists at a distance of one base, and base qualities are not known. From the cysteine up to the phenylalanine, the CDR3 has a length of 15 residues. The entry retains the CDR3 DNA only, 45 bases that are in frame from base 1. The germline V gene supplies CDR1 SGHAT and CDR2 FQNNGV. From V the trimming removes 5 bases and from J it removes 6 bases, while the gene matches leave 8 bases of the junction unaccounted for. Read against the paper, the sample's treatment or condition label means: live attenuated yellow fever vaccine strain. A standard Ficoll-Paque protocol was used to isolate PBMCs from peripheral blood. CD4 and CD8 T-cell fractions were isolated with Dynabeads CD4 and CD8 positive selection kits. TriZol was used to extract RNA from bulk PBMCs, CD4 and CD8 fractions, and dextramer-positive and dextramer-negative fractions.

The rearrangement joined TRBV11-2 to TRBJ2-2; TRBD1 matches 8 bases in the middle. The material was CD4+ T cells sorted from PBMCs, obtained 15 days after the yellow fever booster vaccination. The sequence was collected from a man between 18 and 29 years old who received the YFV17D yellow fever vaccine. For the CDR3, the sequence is CASSPGTGAPGELFF. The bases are TGTGCCAGCAGCCCCGGGACAGGAGCTCCCGGGGAGCTGTTTTTT. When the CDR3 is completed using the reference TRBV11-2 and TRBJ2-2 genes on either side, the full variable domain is EAGVAQSPRYKIIEKRQSVAFWCNPISGHATLYWYQQILGQGPKLLIQFQNNGVVDDSQLPKDRFSAERLKGVDSTLKIQPAKLEDSAVYLCASSPGTGAPGELFFGEGSRLTVL.